This T cell receptor (beta chain) was identified during a study of OX40 agonist ivuxolimab in advanced cancers. Study details: Patients with prior anti-PD-1, anti-PD-L1 or anti-CTLA-4 therapy were eligible; about 41% had some. Study-level findings and limits: In general, CD8+ T cells held more expanded clones than CD4+ did, on average. Also present in some nonresponders was a low level of normalized T-cell clonal expansion. Compared with others, partial responders at 0.1-3.0 mg/kg displayed clonal expansion among the lowest.

Produced via immunoSEQ multiplex PCR; TCRdb's table is partial and in-frame only. This table has roughly 70,000 clones, approximately 81% appearing once. About this clone: Its antigen is currently unknown.

Germline CDR1 and CDR2: SGHDT and YYEEEE. V was cut by 3 bases and J by 1 base, with 13 bases left in between. The CDR3 consists of 15 residues. Source: CD4+ or CD8+ T cells sorted from blood, taken in a trial of the OX40 agonist ivuxolimab. The chain joins TRBV5-6 to TRBJ1-1; weak D call: TRBD1 (6 bases). This TCR derives from an adult with an advanced solid tumor such as melanoma, head and neck, liver or kidney cancer. The CDR3 region is CASSWILDRNTEAFF. The CDR3 region has the DNA TGTGCCAGCAGCTGGATTCTGGACAGGAACACTGAAGCTTTCTTT.